This T cell receptor beta chain was profiled in a study of shared clonotypes between healthy human individuals. Study-wide context: Samples came from a couple of female and three male donors aged 18 to 49.

Profiling relied on immunoSEQ multiplex PCR, and the TCRdb table lists in-frame clones only, not all of them. The data hold around 700,000 clones, with about 74% observed a single time. Study results and caveats: The expectation was that sequencing depth would affect clonotype sharing among donors.

The V segment lost 1 base and the J segment 4 bases; nucleotides outside the gene matches: 10. The CDR3 has 16 amino acids. Germline V gene data show CDR1 as LNHDA and CDR2 as SQIVND (reference sequence). Turning to this clone: Its antigen is still unknown.

Input material: memory CD4+ T cells sorted from blood. Subset of the sample: CD45RA-negative fraction. The origin of this receptor is a woman aged 25 to 39 in good health. The chain combines TRBV19 with TRBJ2-7, with 7 bases matching TRBD2. CDR3 DNA sequence: TGTGCCAGTAGTATAGGTCTGGCGGGAGCGGGATACGAGCAGTACTTC. Protein sequence: CASSIGLAGAGYEQYF.